This T cell receptor (beta chain) came from a study of T cell clusters in autoimmune cytopenias. As for the study in general: Per sample, median TRB depth was approximately 48,000 reads, yielding a median approximately 2,400 distinct clonotypes.

In terms of frequency, this clonotype is medium-sized. Its antigen is unidentified. TRB amplification used around 270 ng of peripheral blood genomic DNA. Study results and caveats: No experiment has yet validated the function of the T cell clusters defined in silico.

One tube held mixed TRB-A and TRB-B primer pools for touch-down PCR. Each CDR3 protein gets one entry in TCRdb, which reprocessed the multiplex PCR reads and gives no DNA. The sample totals 2,500 to 3,000 distinct CDR3 sequences. These same records also appear under a second study, on T cell repertoires in aging, cancer and after chemotherapy.

What was sequenced was peripheral blood. The source is a human donor in good health.

CDR3 amino acids: CASSLVGGPFSSYEQYF. The chain uses TRBV5-5 and TRBJ2-7; without DNA, the TCRdb call of TRBD1 cannot be checked. This CDR3 has 17 residues. Germline CDR1 SGHKS, CDR2 YYEKEE (reference sequence).